The present TCR beta chain was sequenced within a study of T-cell memory formation after mild COVID-19. The study, taken as a whole, reports: In second-wave clones peaking day 37, SARS-CoV-2 specificity remained unconfirmed.

Between the trimmed V and J ends, which lost 5 bases and 0 bases, there was a span of 13 bases. This CDR3 has 16 amino acids. Germline V gene lookup returns CDR1 MNHEY and CDR2 SVGEGT. TCRdb fed the 5' RACE reads into MiXCR, producing one record per CDR3 protein. The repertoire consists of some 270,000 distinct CDR3 sequences, with 15% to 19% occurring once and the leading ten covering 2% to 2.5%. As concerns this clonotype: Its antigen is as yet unknown.

This clonotype was obtained from an adult woman who had mild COVID-19 (a few samples of this study predate the infection). Cell type and time point are not known. V usage is TRBV6-2 or TRBV6-3 and J usage is TRBJ2-2, with D perhaps assigned TRBD1 or TRBD2 (5 bases each). The sequenced material came from PBMCs or a T cell subset sorted from them (not recorded which). In nucleotides, the CDR3 is TGTGCCAGCAGTGCCCGCCGGGGCCCGAACACCGGGGAGCTGTTTTTT. Its protein product is CASSARRGPNTGELFF.